This T cell receptor (beta chain) originates from a study of T cells after somatic rescue of genetic block. Profiling relied on immunoSEQ multiplex PCR, and the TCRdb table lists in-frame clones only, not all of them. The repertoire holds tens of thousands of clones, with about 90% as singletons. CDR1 and CDR2 (germline): SGHNT, YYREEE (reference sequence). The V gene end was trimmed by 5 bases and the J gene end by 3 bases; junction bases not matched to a gene: 8. The CDR3 contains 14 residues. The chain joins TRBV5-4 to TRBJ2-7, with 7 nucleotides matching TRBD1. Material for sequencing was peripheral blood mononuclear cells (PBMCs). The sequence was collected from a man in his forties or fifties. CDR3 loop: CASRTGKGGYEQYF. The DNA for the CDR3 is TGTGCCAGCAGGACAGGGAAAGGAGGCTACGAGCAGTACTTC.